Given below is one T cell receptor (beta chain) in context. The sample belongs to a study of blood T cell repertoires in COVID-19. The wider study: Samples came from the United States, Italy and Spain, spanning acute and convalescent COVID-19. In each case, the material was cDNA or gDNA derived from T cells, B-cell-depleted T cells, or PBMCs.

In the study's own analysis: Amplification with reference gene primers provided the estimates of nucleated cell counts. Produced via immunoSEQ multiplex PCR; TCRdb's table is partial and in-frame only. V and J calls and clone size are given by that table; D and trimming were obtained from the DNA. The sample holds under 300,000 clones, 88% seen once. Germline V gene sequence: CDR1 LGHDT, CDR2 YNNKEL (reference sequence). This CDR3 comprises 12 residues. Trimming removed 4 bases from V and 4 bases from J, with 6 bases in between. This sequence was found in a woman aged 40 to 50 who had recovered from COVID-19. Sequenced: peripheral blood. This sequence joins TRBV3-1 (or the pseudogene TRBV3-2) and TRBJ2-3, with D unclear. CDR3 sequence reads: CASSRTADTQYF. In nucleotides, the CDR3 is TGTGCCAGCAGCCGAACTGCAGATACGCAGTATTTT.